The clone carrying this TCR beta chain was found many times. Its target is unknown. Methods used by the authors: Built for papillary thyroid cancer, a distant-metastasis classifier drew on CDR3 differences across clinicopathological groups. Using MiXCR, TCRdb reanalyzed the PCR reads. These V and J calls rely on TCRdb rather than the paper's analysis. The table includes about 28,000 clones, around 15% detected once. These data come from a study of metastatic and nonmetastatic thyroid tumors. Study-wide context: Repertoires from malignant and benign thyroid patients were compared across blood and tumor or nodule tissue.

Overall study results and limits: The study reportedly found significantly higher TCR beta diversity in malignant thyroid tumors than benign nodules, in blood and tumor.

Prior to thyroid surgery, none of the patients had received any treatment. CDR1 is MGHRA, CDR2 YSYEKL, per germline. The CDR3 contains 17 residues. V shed 0 bases, J shed 5 bases, and the junction held 9 bases outside the gene matches. Sequencing input: blood. This clonotype was sampled from a female donor with papillary thyroid cancer or a benign thyroid nodule (not recorded which). Some clones in this sample may be carry-over from other donors' samples. The V call is TRBV4-1, the J call TRBJ1-2; 10 bases map to TRBD1. CDR3 residues: CASSQDPPGTGDYGYTF. CDR3 nucleotide sequence: TGCGCCAGCAGCCAAGATCCCCCCGGGACAGGGGATTATGGCTACACCTTC.